The 18 T cell receptor beta chains given below trace back to one sample, sequenced in a study of cytomegalovirus exposure and HLA in healthy donors (dated by TCRdb to the late 2010s). Library preparation used the immunoSEQ multiplex PCR assay. The multiplex PCR relied on a mix of 60 forward primers for TCR Vbeta segments and 13 reverse primers for TCR Jbeta segments. TCRdb holds this immuneACCESS table with in-frame rearrangements only. Some clones are missing; in checked studies, unresolved V genes explain under half, and the rest has no known cause. The sample records some 130,000 clones, roughly 9.8% of which are singletons. 1.8% of the sample is in the top ten clones. The specimen sequenced was PBMCs. Receptors were obtained from a man between 50 and 59 years old in good health and CMV-seronegative.

The rearrangement uses TRBV18 and TRBJ1-2, with TRBD1 as a possible D gene (6 bases). CDR3 length equals 14 residues. The germline CDR1 and CDR2 sequences are KGHSH and LQKENI. The V end lost 3 bases, the J end lost 4 bases, and 12 bases lay between the germline ends. The CDR3 nucleotides read TGTGCCAGCTCACCTGGGCAGGACAGCTATGGCTACACCTTC. This translates into CASSPGQDSYGYTF.

This clone was counted only a few times. This chain joins TRBV30 and TRBJ2-1; 12 bases agree with TRBD2. The CDR3 is made up of 16 amino acids. Germline V gives CDR1 GTSNPN, CDR2 SVGIG (reference sequence). The J segment lost 4 bases and the V segment lost 1 base, leaving 5 bases of the junction unmatched. In DNA, the CDR3 is TGTGCCTGGAGTGCCCCTACTAGCGGGAGGTACAATGAGCAGTTCTTC. Amino acid sequence: CAWSAPTSGRYNEQFF.

V usage is TRBV18 and J usage is TRBJ2-5; 12 bases match TRBD2. J lost 2 bases, V lost 2 bases, and 0 bases had no gene match. CDR3 size: 15 residues. Germline V CDR1 and CDR2: KGHSH, LQKENI. CDR3 sequence: CASSPGLAGQETQYF. In DNA form, the CDR3 reads TGTGCCAGCTCACCAGGACTAGCGGGACAAGAGACCCAGTACTTC.

The table lists this clone with a few counts. The CDR3 is CASKERPYNEQFF. DNA for the CDR3: TGTGCCAGCAAGGAGCGTCCCTACAATGAGCAGTTCTTC. The rearrangement joins TRBV28 to TRBJ2-1; the D is unclear. V lost 7 bases and J lost 2, with 9 bases in between. The CDR3 is 13 residues long. The germline CDR1 and CDR2 sequences are MDHEN and SYDVKM. Combining the CDR3 with reference TRBV28 and TRBJ2-1 gives the whole variable domain DVKVTQSSRYLVKRTGEKVFLECVQDMDHENMFWYRQDPGLGLRLIYFSYDVKMKEKGDIPEGYSVSREKKERFSLILESASTNQTSMYLCASKERPYNEQFFGPGTRLTVL.

This rearrangement joins TRBV13 to TRBJ1-1, with D perhaps TRBD1 (5 bases). V was shortened by 3 bases and J by 5 bases, with 16 bases between the two germline ends. This CDR3 comprises 15 residues. Germline assignment: CDR1 PRHDT and CDR2 FYEKMQ (reference sequence). The CDR3 coding sequence is TGTGCCAGCAGCTTGAGGGACTACGGGAGGACTGAAGCTTTCTTT. It encodes CASSLRDYGRTEAFF.

This clone was seen a handful of times. The rearrangement uses TRBV6-6 and TRBJ1-4; the D gene is possibly TRBD1 (5 bases). The length of the CDR3 is 14 residues. The germline gives CDR1 MNHNY, CDR2 SVGAGI (reference sequence). The V end lost 2 bases, the J end lost 7 bases, and 11 bases lay between the germline ends. CDR3 residues: CASSYIREGEKLFF. The CDR3 DNA sequence: TGTGCCAGCAGTTACATCAGGGAGGGTGAAAAACTGTTTTTT.

V usage is TRBV6-5 and J usage is TRBJ1-3; a weak D match, TRBD1 (5 bases). There are 13 residues in the CDR3. The V gene's germline CDR1 is MNHEY and CDR2 SVGAGI. V was clipped by 9 bases and J by 0 bases, with 9 bases between them. Here the CDR3 DNA reads TGTGCCAGTCGGGGGAGCTCTGGAAACACCATATATTTT. This encodes CASRGSSGNTIYF.

This clone turned up a few times. V usage is TRBV7-8 and J usage is TRBJ1-6, with D maybe TRBD1 (6 bases). V lost 8 bases, J lost 11 bases, and 19 bases lay in between. The germline gives CDR1 SGHVS, CDR2 FQNEAQ. The CDR3 totals 14 residues. Here the CDR3 DNA reads TGTGCCAGCCGCGTCGACAGGCTTGGACCACCCCTCCACTTT. Its protein product is CASRVDRLGPPLHF.

This clone occurred a few times. V and J are TRBV25-1 and TRBJ2-2; 8 bases match TRBD1. The CDR3 runs to 14 residues. V trimming: 4 bases; J trimming: 3 bases; junction bases outside the gene matches: 1. Germline lookup yields CDR1 MGHDK and CDR2 SYGVNS. The chain's CDR3 is CASSGTGYTGELFF. In nucleotides, the CDR3 is TGTGCCAGCAGTGGGACAGGGTACACCGGGGAGCTGTTTTTT.

The gene calls are TRBV18 and TRBJ2-1; 16 nucleotides align to TRBD2. CDR1 and CDR2 from the germline V gene are KGHSH and LQKENI. With 1 base clipped from V and 5 bases from J, the junction kept 8 bases outside the gene matches. This CDR3 comprises 19 residues. The CDR3 DNA reads TGTGCCAGCTCACCACGTCCGGGACTAGCGGGAGGGCAGGACAATGAGCAGTTCTTC. Its translation is CASSPRPGLAGGQDNEQFF.

This clone appeared a few times. The rearrangement uses TRBV29-1 and TRBJ2-5, with a tentative D call TRBD1 (6 bases). Between the trimmed V and J ends, which lost 7 bases and 4 bases, there was a span of 10 bases. CDR3 length: 11 amino acids. Looked up from germline, CDR1 is SQVTM and CDR2 is ANQGSEA. Here the CDR3 DNA reads TGCAGCGAGAGGGGGAGAGAGACCCAGTACTTC. This gives the protein CSERGRETQYF.

This clone was counted once. The chain recombines TRBV5-1 with TRBJ2-2, with 8 nucleotides matching TRBD2. Germline V gene sequence: CDR1 SGHRS, CDR2 YFSETQ. The J segment lost 4 bases and the V segment lost 0 bases, leaving 11 bases of the junction unmatched. There are 18 residues in the CDR3. CDR3 amino acids: CASSLEGSGVARTGELFF. CDR3 sequence (DNA): TGCGCCAGCAGCTTGGAGGGTAGCGGGGTCGCCCGCACCGGGGAGCTGTTTTTT.

This clone was detected only a few times. V is TRBV5-4 and J is TRBJ1-4; 7 bases match TRBD1. This CDR3 region has 15 residues. V was clipped by 4 bases and J by 6 bases; unmatched bases: 9. Germline values: CDR1 SGHNT, CDR2 YYREEE (reference sequence). CDR3 amino acids: CASSTRTGKDEKLFF. CDR3 bases: TGTGCCAGCAGCACCCGGACAGGAAAAGATGAAAAACTGTTTTTT.

There are a few counts of this clone. This sequence joins TRBV7-6 and TRBJ2-5, with a possible D match to TRBD2 (5 bases). V dropped 3 bases and J dropped 5 bases, with 13 bases sitting between them. The germline gives CDR1 SGHVS, CDR2 FNYEAQ. The CDR3 is 14 residues long. The CDR3 DNA follows: TGTGCCAGCAGCTTTCTGAATAGCGACGAGACCCAGTACTTC. This codes for CASSFLNSDETQYF.

The rearrangement links TRBV6-1 to TRBJ2-5, with D perhaps matching TRBD1 (6 bases). Per germline, CDR1 MNHNS and CDR2 SASEGT. V shed 6 bases and J shed 5 bases, with 16 bases lying between them. This CDR3 spans 14 amino acids. Here the CDR3 DNA reads TGTGCCAGCAGCCTACCAGGGGATGTGGAGACCCAGTACTTC. This codes for CASSLPGDVETQYF.

The gene calls are TRBV2 and TRBJ2-1; D might be TRBD2 (5 bases). V was shortened by 8 bases and J by 8 bases, with 13 bases between the two germline ends. Germline lookup yields CDR1 SNHLY and CDR2 FYNNEI. CDR3 length: 12 amino acids. In DNA, the CDR3 is TGTGCCAGCGGACCCACGAGGGATGAGCAGTTCTTC. Its protein is CASGPTRDEQFF.

The CDR3 is CASTVAGGGTGELFF. The CDR3 bases are TGTGCCAGCACCGTAGCGGGAGGGGGGACCGGGGAGCTGTTTTTT. The chain joins TRBV2 to TRBJ2-2, with 11 bases that match TRBD2. Per the germline V gene, CDR1 is SNHLY and CDR2 is FYNNEI. This CDR3 has 15 residues. Trimming removed 7 bases from V and 5 bases from J; junction bases left unmatched: 6.

The gene calls are TRBV6-6 and TRBJ2-7; D uncertain. In germline, CDR1 is MNHNY, CDR2 SVGAGI (reference sequence). The CDR3 has 11 amino acids. V lost 5 bases to trimming and J lost 3 bases, with 5 bases between them. The CDR3 loop is CASSPRYEQYF. CDR3 DNA: TGTGCCAGCAGTCCCCGCTACGAGCAGTACTTC.